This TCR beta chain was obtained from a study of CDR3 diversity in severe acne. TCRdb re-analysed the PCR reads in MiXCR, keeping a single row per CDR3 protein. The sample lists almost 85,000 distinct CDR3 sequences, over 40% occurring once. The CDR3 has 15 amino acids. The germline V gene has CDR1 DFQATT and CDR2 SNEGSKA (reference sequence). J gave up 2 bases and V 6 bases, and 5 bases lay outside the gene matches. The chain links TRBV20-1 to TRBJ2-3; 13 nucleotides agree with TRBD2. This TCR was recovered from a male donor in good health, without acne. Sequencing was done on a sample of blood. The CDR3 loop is CSARGTSGTTDTQYF. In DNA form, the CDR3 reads TGCAGTGCAAGGGGGACTAGCGGGACCACAGATACGCAGTATTTT.